This T cell receptor beta chain was identified during a study of T cell changes during pregnancy in multiple sclerosis (dated by TCRdb to the late 2010s). General notes on the study: The study looked at changes in the T cell repertoire across pregnancy in women with multiple sclerosis.

V is shortened by 6 bases, J by 0 bases, and the region joining them spans 11 bases. The CDR3 sequence holds 14 residues, the cysteine and phenylalanine included. Kept here is only the CDR3 DNA, which spans 42 bases and is read in frame from base 1. CDR1 and CDR2 are read off the germline V gene as MDHEN and SYDVKM. Library generation was performed with the immunoSEQ multiplex PCR assay. TCRdb stores this immuneACCESS table with in-frame sequences only. Part of the clones is absent; in the studies checked, under half of the shortfall reflects unresolved V genes, and no reason is known for the rest. Here the sample has fewer than 40,000 clones; approximately 91% occur a single time. The ten largest clones add up to around 0.4% of the sample. A single count supports this clone. There is no known antigen for this receptor. No qualities accompany the bases; no much larger clone lies one base away.

This chain joins TRBV28 to TRBJ1-1, with an unclear D gene assignment. The sample was CD4+ T cells from peripheral blood mononuclear cells, taken after pregnancy. This receptor was taken from a female donor in good health, enrolled as a control in a pregnancy study. CDR3 reads: CASSPATLNTEAFF. The DNA sequence is as follows: TGTGCCAGCAGCCCCGCCACACTGAACACTGAAGCTTTCTTT.